The 23 T cell receptor beta chains presented below share a single source sample, sequenced in a study of cytomegalovirus exposure and HLA in healthy donors. Sequenced by immunoSEQ multiplex PCR; TCRdb stores in-frame clones only, minus some. The table lists 150,000 to 200,000 clones, approximately 86% of them singletons, with 2% to 2.5% in the top ten. Material: PBMCs. The receptors originated from a woman between 18 and 29 years old in good health and CMV-seronegative.

V usage is TRBV11-2 and J usage is TRBJ2-1; 7 bases line up with TRBD1. With 9 bases clipped from V and 4 bases from J, the junction kept 9 bases outside the gene matches. This CDR3 region has 14 residues. Germline V lookup: CDR1 SGHAT, CDR2 FQNNGV. The CDR3 DNA follows: TGTGCCAGTGAACGGGACAGTAATTACAATGAGCAGTTCTTC. Protein product: CASERDSNYNEQFF. The full variable domain, with the rest looked up from reference TRBV11-2 and TRBJ2-1, is EAGVAQSPRYKIIEKRQSVAFWCNPISGHATLYWYQQILGQGPKLLIQFQNNGVVDDSQLPKDRFSAERLKGVDSTLKIQPAKLEDSAVYLCASERDSNYNEQFFGPGTRLTVL.

The chain couples TRBV5-6 to TRBJ2-1, with TRBD1 as a possible D gene (6 bases). CDR1 SGHDT and CDR2 YYEEEE come from the germline V gene. CDR3 length equals 14 residues. The V and J ends lost 7 bases and 0 bases respectively, with 11 bases between them. Here the CDR3 DNA reads TGTGCCAGCTCGACAGGTAGCTCCTACAATGAGCAGTTCTTC. It translates to CASSTGSSYNEQFF.

CDR3 sequence: CASSLGGRANEQFF. The CDR3 nucleotides read TGTGCCAGCAGCTTAGGCGGGAGGGCCAATGAGCAGTTCTTC. The chain joins TRBV7-8 to TRBJ2-1; 9 bases map to TRBD2. In germline, CDR1 is SGHVS, CDR2 FQNEAQ. V lost 1 base, J lost 6 bases, and 1 base stayed unmatched. This CDR3 spans 14 amino acids.

V is TRBV6-1 and J is TRBJ2-7; 10 nucleotides align to TRBD2. Germline V gene data show CDR1 as MNHNS and CDR2 as SASEGT. CDR3 size: 14 residues. The junction had 5 bases not matched to a gene; V was cut back by 5 bases and J by 4 bases. The DNA of the CDR3 is TGTGCCAGCAGTCAGAGCGGGGGGGTATACGAGCAGTACTTC. Protein sequence: CASSQSGGVYEQYF.

This chain joins TRBV7-9 and TRBJ2-1, with D perhaps TRBD2 (6 bases). Germline values: CDR1 SEHNR, CDR2 FQNEAQ (reference sequence). The CDR3 has 15 residues. Trimming took off 4 bases at V and 3 bases at J, with 13 bases between the two ends. The CDR3 nucleotides are TGTGCCAGCAGCTCCCGCGGGGTGAACTACAATGAGCAGTTCTTC. It yields the protein CASSSRGVNYNEQFF.

In the case of this clone: In the same sample, other DNA sequences code for this CDR3. V is TRBV2 and J is TRBJ1-2; the match to TRBD1 covers 10 bases. The J segment lost 7 bases and the V segment lost 5 bases, leaving 4 bases of the junction unmatched. The CDR3 length is 13 residues. The germline gives CDR1 SNHLY, CDR2 FYNNEI. For the CDR3, the DNA is TGTGCCAGCAGTACAAGGACAGGGGGTGGCTACACCTTC. It is translated as CASSTRTGGGYTF. Combining the CDR3 with reference TRBV2 and TRBJ1-2 gives the whole variable domain EPEVTQTPSHQVTQMGQEVILRCVPISNHLYFYWYRQILGQKVEFLVSFYNNEISEKSEIFDDQFSVERPDGSNFTLKIRSTKLEDSAMYFCASSTRTGGGYTFGSGTRLTVV.

The chain is built from TRBV6-1 and TRBJ2-1, with 8 nucleotides matching TRBD2. The CDR3 contains 17 residues. CDR1 and CDR2 from the germline V gene are MNHNS and SASEGT. J gave up 2 bases and V 4 bases, and 10 bases lay outside the gene matches. CDR3 sequence reads: CASSAVLAGTTYNEQFF. In DNA form, the CDR3 reads TGTGCCAGCAGTGCGGTCTTAGCGGGGACTACCTACAATGAGCAGTTCTTC.

The genes are TRBV29-1 and TRBJ2-3; D unclear. V gave up 3 bases and J gave up 4 bases, with 11 bases separating them. Germline loops: CDR1 SQVTM, CDR2 ANQGSEA. The CDR3 length is 13 residues. The CDR3 DNA is TGCAGCGTTGAGACTTCGAGTGCAGATACGCAGTATTTT. Translating gives CSVETSSADTQYF.

CDR3 bases: TGTGCCAGCAGCCCTAGGGGCGGGGAGAACACCGGGGAGCTGTTTTTT. This sequence encodes CASSPRGGENTGELFF. The rearrangement links TRBV7-6 to TRBJ2-2; D is possibly TRBD2 (6 bases). V was trimmed by 5 bases and J by 1 base, leaving 14 bases between them. Germline V gives CDR1 SGHVS, CDR2 FNYEAQ. The CDR3 is made up of 16 amino acids.

V and J are TRBV5-1 and TRBJ2-7, with 9 positions matching TRBD1. Germline lookup yields CDR1 SGHRS and CDR2 YFSETQ. The CDR3 loop spans 17 amino acids. After removal of 4 bases from V and 1 base from J, the junction contained 12 bases not matched to a gene. This chain's CDR3 is CASSQPPGQGPSYEQYF. CDR3 nucleotide sequence: TGCGCCAGCAGCCAACCTCCGGGACAGGGCCCTTCCTACGAGCAGTACTTC.

The chain carries TRBV5-1 and TRBJ2-7; TRBD2 matches at 9 bases. CDR1 and CDR2 from the germline V gene are SGHRS and YFSETQ. Germline trimming cut 4 bases from V and 5 bases from J; bases unmatched to any gene: 13. CDR3 length: 16 amino acids. The DNA for the CDR3 is TGCGCCAGCAGCCTAGCGGGAATGGAATCAGCGGACGAGCAGTACTTC. It yields the protein CASSLAGMESADEQYF.

The chain combines TRBV27 with TRBJ1-2, with 12 bases fitting TRBD1. Trimming removed 5 bases from V and 0 bases from J; junction bases left unmatched: 16. Germline V gene data show CDR1 as MNHEY and CDR2 as SMNVEV (reference sequence). The CDR3 is made up of 20 amino acids. CDR3 region: CASSKRRGDRGQGPNYGYTF. In DNA, the CDR3 is TGTGCCAGCAGTAAACGACGGGGGGACAGGGGGCAGGGGCCTAACTATGGCTACACCTTC.

The chain joins TRBV20-1 to TRBJ2-7; D is unclear. V lost 3 bases to trimming and J lost 4 bases, with 7 bases between them. The CDR3 length is 11 residues. Germline V gene data show CDR1 as DFQATT and CDR2 as SNEGSKA (reference sequence). The CDR3 reads CSASSNYEQYF. The CDR3 DNA reads as TGCAGTGCTAGTTCCAATTACGAGCAGTACTTC.

This chain connects TRBV27 to TRBJ1-2, with TRBD1 identical over 9 bases. The CDR3 totals 15 residues. The trim removed 3 bases at V and 3 bases at J, leaving 5 bases unmatched. Looked up from germline, CDR1 is MNHEY and CDR2 is SMNVEV (reference sequence). DNA for the CDR3: TGTGCCAGCAGTTTGAGGAGACAGGGGGACTATGGCTACACCTTC. It translates to CASSLRRQGDYGYTF.

This clone was recorded only once. The chain has TRBV28 and TRBJ1-3; perhaps TRBD1 as D (5 bases). V gave up 6 bases and J gave up 2 bases, with 23 bases separating them. This CDR3 is 18 amino acids long. From germline, CDR1 is MDHEN and CDR2 SYDVKM. Here the CDR3 reads CASRPVPGSLGPGNTIYF. CDR3 in DNA: TGTGCCAGCAGGCCGGTTCCGGGCAGTTTGGGGCCTGGAAACACCATATATTTT.

The chain links TRBV5-6 to TRBJ1-2; 7 nucleotides line up with TRBD1. The CDR3 is 14 residues long. Germline trimming cut 3 bases from V and 2 bases from J; bases unmatched to any gene: 4. Germline CDR1 SGHDT, CDR2 YYEEEE. The DNA of the CDR3 is TGTGCCAGCAGCTCCCTACAGGGGAACTATGGCTACACCTTC. It specifies CASSSLQGNYGYTF.

The CDR3 DNA reads TGCGCCAGCACCCAGACAGGGATGTTCGCCGGGGAGCTGTTTTTT. Translation gives CASTQTGMFAGELFF. The chain is built from TRBV5-1 and TRBJ2-2, with TRBD1 matching 7 bases. Trimming cost V 6 bases and J 6 bases; bases outside gene matches: 11. CDR1 is SGHRS, CDR2 YFSETQ, per germline. The length of the CDR3 is 15 residues.

In DNA form, the CDR3 reads TGTGCTAGTGGTTTGGCCTCAAAGCTGTCCGGGACAAGGAACACTGAAGCTTTCTTT. Protein: CASGLASKLSGTRNTEAFF. The V call is TRBV12-5, the J call TRBJ1-1, with D maybe TRBD1 (6 bases). Germline values: CDR1 LGHNT, CDR2 FRNRAP. The CDR3 loop spans 19 amino acids. V was pared by 1 base and J by 1 base, with 22 bases between. The full variable domain, its missing parts supplied by reference TRBV12-5 and TRBJ1-1, is DARVTQTPRHKVTEMGQEVTMRCQPILGHNTVFWYRQTMMQGLELLAYFRNRAPLDDSGMPKDRFSAEMPDATLATLKIQPSEPRDSAVYFCASGLASKLSGTRNTEAFFGQGTRLTVV.

This clone appeared once. The germline gene is not matched at one end of the junction; a read error may be the cause. The chain has TRBV6-1 and TRBJ1-2; D possibly corresponds to TRBD1 (6 bases). The CDR3 contains 11 residues. CDR1 is MNHNS and CDR2 is SASEGT in the germline V gene. CDR3 protein: CASSEAQGCTF. The CDR3 DNA follows: TGTGCCAGCAGTGAAGCACAGGGCTGCACCTTC.

The rearrangement links TRBV7-2 to TRBJ2-7; TRBD2 agrees at 13 bases. The J segment lost 3 bases and the V segment lost 1 base, leaving 0 bases of the junction unmatched. From germline, CDR1 is SGHTA and CDR2 FQGNSA. This CDR3 is built from 15 residues. The chain's CDR3 is CASSLGTSGSYEQYF. The CDR3 bases are TGTGCCAGCAGCTTAGGGACTAGCGGGAGCTACGAGCAGTACTTC.

This clone was counted once. The rearrangement links TRBV9 to TRBJ2-5; TRBD1 matches at 7 bases. Germline loops: CDR1 SGDLS, CDR2 YYNGEE. J was trimmed by 4 bases and V by 0 bases; bases with no gene match: 6. This CDR3 is 15 amino acids long. The CDR3 coding sequence is TGTGCCAGCAGCGTAGAGCCGACAGGGCGAGAGACCCAGTACTTC. This gives the protein CASSVEPTGRETQYF.

V usage is TRBV29-1 and J usage is TRBJ1-1; TRBD1 might be the D (6 bases). Trimming removed 7 bases from V and 0 bases from J, with 21 bases in between. From germline, CDR1 is SQVTM and CDR2 ANQGSEA. The CDR3 sequence is 16 residues long. This CDR3 reads CSATLGGGVLNTEAFF. In nucleotides, the CDR3 is TGCAGCGCGACACTAGGGGGGGGCGTCTTGAACACTGAAGCTTTCTTT.

This chain connects TRBV7-2 to TRBJ1-5; D is uncertain. Per germline, CDR1 SGHTA and CDR2 FQGNSA. Trimming pared 5 bases from V and 2 bases from J, leaving 13 bases between. The CDR3 runs to 15 residues. CDR3 DNA sequence: TGTGCCAGCAGCCTATCACGGGTCGGCAATCAGCCCCAGCATTTT. As protein: CASSLSRVGNQPQHF.